This T cell receptor beta chain derives from a study of cytotoxic CD8 clonotypes in ibrutinib-treated CLL. Whole-study context: The study included roughly 10 relapsed/refractory and roughly 15 treatment-naive patients; under 18 had IGHV unmutated disease. Overall study findings and caveats: Baseline levels were approached again at progression, after clonality had risen at ibrutinib response.

Comment on this clone: Its antigen is as yet unknown.

This CDR3 has 14 residues. Trimming shortened V by 3 bases and J by 0 bases, and 9 bases separated the two germline ends. Germline CDR1 reads SGHVS; CDR2 reads FNYEAQ. TCR beta libraries used about 1.9 micrograms of genomic DNA from cryopreserved PBMCs. Sequencing was performed with immunoSEQ multiplex PCR; in TCRdb, only in-frame clones are kept and a portion is missing. The sample consists of about 9,400 clones, 60% to 65% of them appearing once. The chain has TRBV7-6 and TRBJ2-7; a possible D gene is TRBD2 (6 bases). The source of this sequence is a human donor with chronic lymphocytic leukemia. The sample in question was PBMCs, obtained before ibrutinib treatment. The DNA of the CDR3 is TGTGCCAGCAGCTTGACTAGAAGCTCCTACGAGCAGTACTTC. Protein sequence: CASSLTRSSYEQYF.